This entry features one T cell receptor (beta chain) sequence. As originally analysed: Using reference gene primer amplification, nucleated cell counts were estimated. Using immunoSEQ multiplex PCR, the repertoire was profiled, and TCRdb retains in-frame clones only, with some absent. Clone size and the V and J calls come from that table; the DNA yielded D and trimming. The sample yields more than 200,000 clones, around 84% seen once. The V gene's germline CDR1 is MGHDK and CDR2 SYGVNS. This CDR3 spans 14 amino acids. Unmatched junction bases numbered 4, after V lost 4 bases and J lost 4 bases. This specimen comes from a study of blood T cell repertoires in COVID-19. Study-level information: In each case, the material was cDNA or gDNA derived from T cells, B-cell-depleted T cells, or PBMCs.

The receptor's source is a woman aged 60 to 75 with COVID-19, enrolled during active disease. The source material was peripheral blood. This sequence joins TRBV25-1 and TRBJ2-1, with 7 bases that match TRBD2. CDR3 in DNA: TGTGCCAGCAGTGCTAGCGGAAGATACAATGAGCAGTTCTTC. It specifies CASSASGRYNEQFF.